This entry features one TCR beta chain sequence. The data stem from a study of shared clonotypes between healthy human individuals. Assay used: immunoSEQ multiplex PCR; TCRdb lists only in-frame clones, some missing. The profile shows about 500,000 clones, 70% to 80% of them singletons. The length of the CDR3 is 15 residues. V lost 3 bases and J lost 4, with 12 bases in between. CDR1 is MDHEN and CDR2 is SYDVKM in the germline V gene. The receptor's source is a woman in her thirties or forties in good health. Some clones in this sample may be carry-over from other donors' samples. Sequenced material: PBMCs. The chain joins TRBV28 to TRBJ1-4, with a weak D call TRBD1 (5 bases). Here the CDR3 reads CASSLPQAYNEKLFF. The CDR3 region has the DNA TGTGCCAGCAGTTTGCCACAGGCATATAATGAAAAACTGTTTTTT.